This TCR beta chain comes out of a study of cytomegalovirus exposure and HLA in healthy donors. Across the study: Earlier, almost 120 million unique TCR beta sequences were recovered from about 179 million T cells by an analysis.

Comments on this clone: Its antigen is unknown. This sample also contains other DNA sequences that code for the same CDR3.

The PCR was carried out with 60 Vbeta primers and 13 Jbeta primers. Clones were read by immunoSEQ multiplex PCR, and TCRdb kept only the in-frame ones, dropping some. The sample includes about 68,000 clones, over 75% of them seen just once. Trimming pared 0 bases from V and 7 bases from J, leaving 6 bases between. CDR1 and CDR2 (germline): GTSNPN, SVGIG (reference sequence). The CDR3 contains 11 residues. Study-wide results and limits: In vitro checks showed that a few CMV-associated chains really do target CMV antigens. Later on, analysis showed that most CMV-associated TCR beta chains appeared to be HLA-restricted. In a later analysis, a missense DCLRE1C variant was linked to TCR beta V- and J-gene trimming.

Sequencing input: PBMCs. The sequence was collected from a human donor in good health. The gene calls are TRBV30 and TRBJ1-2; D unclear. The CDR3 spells CAWSVLSGYTF. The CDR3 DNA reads TGTGCCTGGAGTGTACTCTCTGGCTACACCTTC.